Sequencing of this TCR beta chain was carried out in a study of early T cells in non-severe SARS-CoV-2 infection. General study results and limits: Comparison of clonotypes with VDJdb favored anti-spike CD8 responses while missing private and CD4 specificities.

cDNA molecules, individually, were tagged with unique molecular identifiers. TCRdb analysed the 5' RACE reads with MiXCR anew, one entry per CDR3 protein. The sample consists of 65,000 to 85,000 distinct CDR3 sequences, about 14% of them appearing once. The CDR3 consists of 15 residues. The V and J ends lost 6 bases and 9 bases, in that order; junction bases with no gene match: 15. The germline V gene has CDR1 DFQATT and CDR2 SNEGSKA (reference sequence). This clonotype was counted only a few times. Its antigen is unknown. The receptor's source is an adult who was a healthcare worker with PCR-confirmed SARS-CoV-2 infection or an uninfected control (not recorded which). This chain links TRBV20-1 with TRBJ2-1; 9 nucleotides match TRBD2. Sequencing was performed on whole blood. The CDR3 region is CSATTWAGGPSEQFF. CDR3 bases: TGCAGTGCGACGACCTGGGCGGGGGGGCCTAGTGAGCAGTTCTTC.